These 9 T cell receptor beta chains were all obtained from the same sample, sequenced in a study of blood T cell repertoires in COVID-19. Sequencing was performed with immunoSEQ multiplex PCR; in TCRdb, only in-frame clones are kept and a portion is missing. The sample lists roughly 150,000 clones; about 80% were seen once. The sequenced material came from PBMCs or T cells enriched from blood (not recorded which). The receptors stem from a woman in her seventies in a cohort exposed to, infected with or recovered from COVID-19 (not recorded which).

This clone was counted once. The rearrangement uses TRBV6-1 and TRBJ2-1; TRBD2 is a possible D gene (5 bases). Germline loops: CDR1 MNHNS, CDR2 SASEGT. V was clipped by 3 bases and J by 2 bases, with 11 bases between them. The CDR3 is 15 residues long. The CDR3 coding sequence is TGTGCCAGCAGTGAGGGCGGGTTCCCCTACAATGAGCAGTTCTTC. Amino acids: CASSEGGFPYNEQFF.

This sequence joins TRBV29-1 and TRBJ2-3; D tentatively fits TRBD1 or TRBD2 (6 bases each). The ends were cut back, 7 bases at V and 6 bases at J, with 17 bases in the middle. CDR3 length equals 13 residues. Germline lookup yields CDR1 SQVTM and CDR2 ANQGSEA. The CDR3 bases are TGCAGCGGGGGGGCTGGGGAGGTGGATACGCAGTATTTT. As protein: CSGGAGEVDTQYF.

The chain carries TRBV28 and TRBJ1-2, with TRBD1 matching 12 bases. The CDR3 runs 19 residues. CDR1 is MDHEN and CDR2 is SYDVKM in the germline V gene. V gave up 6 bases and J gave up 0 bases; unmatched junction bases: 14. The CDR3 reads CASRVHRYGTGGTNYGYTF. The CDR3 bases are TGTGCCAGCAGAGTTCATAGGTACGGGACAGGGGGCACTAACTATGGCTACACCTTC.

The chain employs TRBV28 and TRBJ2-7, with a weak D call TRBD2 (5 bases). V lost 6 bases, J lost 1 base, and 19 bases lay in between. The CDR3 length is 16 residues. The germline V gene has CDR1 MDHEN and CDR2 SYDVKM. CDR3: CASSPPFSGTSYEQYF. The CDR3 nucleotides are TGTGCCAGCAGCCCACCCTTCAGCGGTACGTCCTACGAGCAGTACTTC.

As regards this clone: Mismatch with germline at one junction end may stem from a read error. J is TRBJ1-5 and V is TRBV7-7; 12 bases are shared with TRBD1. Germline V gene data show CDR1 as SSHAT and CDR2 as FNYEAQ (reference sequence). The CDR3 runs to 16 residues. DNA for the CDR3: TGTGCTAGCAGCACGGGACAGGGGGCAAGGAATCAGCCCCAGCATTTT. Translation gives CASSTGQGARNQPQHF.

The J gene is TRBJ2-5, the V gene TRBV19; 9 bases line up with TRBD2. CDR1 and CDR2 from the germline V gene are LNHDA and SQIVND (reference sequence). The V and J ends lost 7 bases and 5 bases, in that order; junction bases with no gene match: 8. The CDR3 is 14 amino acids. CDR3: CASKVTSGGETQYF. CDR3 nucleotides: TGTGCCAGTAAAGTGACTAGCGGTGGGGAGACCCAGTACTTC. Complete variable domain (other parts from reference TRBV19 and TRBJ2-5): DGGITQSPKYLFRKEGQNVTLSCEQNLNHDAMYWYRQDPGQGLRLIYYSQIVNDFQKGDIAEGYSVSREKKESFPLTVTSAQKNPTAFYLCASKVTSGGETQYFGPGTRLLVL.

The chain couples TRBV18 to TRBJ2-1; tentatively, D is TRBD2 (5 bases). CDR3 length equals 14 residues. CDR1 and CDR2 from the germline V gene are KGHSH and LQKENI. V was trimmed by 4 bases and J by 4 bases, leaving 11 bases between them. The CDR3 region has the DNA TGTGCCAGCTCACGCTCAACTAGGTACAATGAGCAGTTCTTC. It translates to CASSRSTRYNEQFF.

V usage is TRBV5-1 and J usage is TRBJ1-1, with D unresolved. This CDR3 spans 15 amino acids. V was cut by 6 bases and J by 1 base, with 16 bases left in between. The V gene's germline CDR1 is SGHRS and CDR2 YFSETQ. CDR3 sequence: CASTAAMSANTEAFF. The CDR3 nucleotides read TGCGCCAGCACAGCGGCTATGAGTGCGAACACTGAAGCTTTCTTT.

V gene TRBV20-1 combines with J gene TRBJ1-4; possible D gene TRBD1, 6 bases. Germline V gene sequence: CDR1 DFQATT, CDR2 SNEGSKA (reference sequence). CDR3 size: 11 residues. CDR3 in amino acids: CRTGTNEKLFF. As DNA, the CDR3 is TGCAGGACAGGAACTAATGAAAAACTGTTTTTT.